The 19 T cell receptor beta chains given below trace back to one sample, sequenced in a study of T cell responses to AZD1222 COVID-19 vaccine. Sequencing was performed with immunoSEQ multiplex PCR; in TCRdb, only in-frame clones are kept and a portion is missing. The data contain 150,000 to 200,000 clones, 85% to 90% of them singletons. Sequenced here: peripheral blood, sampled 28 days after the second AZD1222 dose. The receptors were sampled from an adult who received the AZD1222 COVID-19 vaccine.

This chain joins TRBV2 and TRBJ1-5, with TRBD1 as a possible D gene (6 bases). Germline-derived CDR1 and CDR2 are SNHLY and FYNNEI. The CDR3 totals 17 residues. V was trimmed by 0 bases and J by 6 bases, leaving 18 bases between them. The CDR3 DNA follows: TGTGCCAGCAGTGAAGCTAGGATGATGGCCAGGGGTCAGCCCCAGCATTTT. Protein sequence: CASSEARMMARGQPQHF.

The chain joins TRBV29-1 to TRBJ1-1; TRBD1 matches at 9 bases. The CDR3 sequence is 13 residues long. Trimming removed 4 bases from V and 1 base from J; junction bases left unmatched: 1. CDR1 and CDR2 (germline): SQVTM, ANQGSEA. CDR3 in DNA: TGCAGCGTTGTGGACAGGGGGAACACTGAAGCTTTCTTT. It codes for CSVVDRGNTEAFF.

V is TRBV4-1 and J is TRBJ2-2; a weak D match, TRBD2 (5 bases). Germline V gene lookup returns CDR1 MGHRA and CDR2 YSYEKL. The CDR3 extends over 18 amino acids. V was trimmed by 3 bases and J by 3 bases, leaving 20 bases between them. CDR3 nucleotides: TGCGCCAGCAGCCAGCGAAGGCAGACCGGAGGTTACACCGGGGAGCTGTTTTTT. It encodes CASSQRRQTGGYTGELFF.

CDR3 sequence (DNA): TGTGCCAGCAGTGAGGTGACAGGACACTACGAGCAGTACTTC. This sequence encodes CASSEVTGHYEQYF. The genes are TRBV25-1 and TRBJ2-7; a possible D gene is TRBD1 (6 bases). Trimming stripped 3 bases from V and 3 bases from J, with 12 bases between. The V gene's germline CDR1 is MGHDK and CDR2 SYGVNS. CDR3 size: 14 residues.

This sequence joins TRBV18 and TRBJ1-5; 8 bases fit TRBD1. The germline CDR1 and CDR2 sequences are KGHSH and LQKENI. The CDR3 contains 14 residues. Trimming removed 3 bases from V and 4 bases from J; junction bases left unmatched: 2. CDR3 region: CASSPRQGNQPQHF. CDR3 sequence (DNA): TGTGCCAGCTCACCGAGACAGGGGAATCAGCCCCAGCATTTT.

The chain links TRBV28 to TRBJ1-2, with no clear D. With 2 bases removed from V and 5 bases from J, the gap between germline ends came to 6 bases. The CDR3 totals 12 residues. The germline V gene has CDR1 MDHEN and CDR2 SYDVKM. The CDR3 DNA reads TGTGCCAGCAGTTTACAGGCTTATGGCTACACCTTC. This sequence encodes CASSLQAYGYTF.

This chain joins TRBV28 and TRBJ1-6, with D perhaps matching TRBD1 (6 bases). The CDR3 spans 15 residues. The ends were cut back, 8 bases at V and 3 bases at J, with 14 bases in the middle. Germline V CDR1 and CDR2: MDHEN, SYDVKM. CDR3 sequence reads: CASVTQDSYNSPLHF. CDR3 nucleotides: TGTGCCAGCGTAACCCAGGACAGCTATAATTCACCCCTCCACTTT.

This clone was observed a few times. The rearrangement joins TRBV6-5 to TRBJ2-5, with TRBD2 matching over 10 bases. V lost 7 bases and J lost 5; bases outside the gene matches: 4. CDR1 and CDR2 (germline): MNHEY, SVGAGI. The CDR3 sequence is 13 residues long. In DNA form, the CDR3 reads TGTGCCAGCAACGGACTAGCGGCCGAGACCCAGTACTTC. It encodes CASNGLAAETQYF.

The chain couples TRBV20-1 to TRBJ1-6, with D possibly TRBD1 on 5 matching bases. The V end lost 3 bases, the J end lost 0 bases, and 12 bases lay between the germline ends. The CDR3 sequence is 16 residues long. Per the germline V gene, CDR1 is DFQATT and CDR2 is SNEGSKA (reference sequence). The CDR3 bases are TGCAGTGCTAGTTCGGGCAGGGTCTCCTATAATTCACCCCTCCACTTT. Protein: CSASSGRVSYNSPLHF.

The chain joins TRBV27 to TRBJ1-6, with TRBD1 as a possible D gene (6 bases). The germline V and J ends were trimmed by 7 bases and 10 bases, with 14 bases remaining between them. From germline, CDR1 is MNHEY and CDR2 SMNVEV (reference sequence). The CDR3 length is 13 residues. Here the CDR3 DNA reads TGTGCCAGCACCACAGCAGGGGTGTCACCCCTCCACTTT. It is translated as CASTTAGVSPLHF.

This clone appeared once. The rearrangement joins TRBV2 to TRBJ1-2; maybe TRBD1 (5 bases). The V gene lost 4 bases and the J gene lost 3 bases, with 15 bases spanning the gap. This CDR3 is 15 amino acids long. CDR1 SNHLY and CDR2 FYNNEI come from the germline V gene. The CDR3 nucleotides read TGTGCCAGCAGTGGAAGGGAGGGGAAGGACTATGGCTACACCTTC. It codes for CASSGREGKDYGYTF. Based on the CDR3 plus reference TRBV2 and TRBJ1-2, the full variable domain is EPEVTQTPSHQVTQMGQEVILRCVPISNHLYFYWYRQILGQKVEFLVSFYNNEISEKSEIFDDQFSVERPDGSNFTLKIRSTKLEDSAMYFCASSGREGKDYGYTFGSGTRLTVV.

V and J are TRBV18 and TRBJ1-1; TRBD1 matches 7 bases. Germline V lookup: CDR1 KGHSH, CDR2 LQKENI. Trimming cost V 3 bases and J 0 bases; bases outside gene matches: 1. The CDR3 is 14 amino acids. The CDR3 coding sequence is TGTGCCAGCTCACCGGACAGGCTGAACACTGAAGCTTTCTTT. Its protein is CASSPDRLNTEAFF.

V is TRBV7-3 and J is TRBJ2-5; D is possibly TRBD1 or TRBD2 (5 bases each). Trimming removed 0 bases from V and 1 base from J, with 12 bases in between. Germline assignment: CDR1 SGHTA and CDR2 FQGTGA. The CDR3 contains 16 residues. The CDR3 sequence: CASSLTGTHAQETQYF. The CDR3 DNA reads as TGTGCCAGCAGCTTAACCGGGACCCACGCCCAAGAGACCCAGTACTTC. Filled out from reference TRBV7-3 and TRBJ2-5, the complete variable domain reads GAGVSQTPSNKVTEKGKYVELRCDPISGHTALYWYRQSLGQGPEFLIYFQGTGAADDSGLPNDRFFAVRPEGSVSTLKIQRTERGDSAVYLCASSLTGTHAQETQYFGPGTRLLVL.

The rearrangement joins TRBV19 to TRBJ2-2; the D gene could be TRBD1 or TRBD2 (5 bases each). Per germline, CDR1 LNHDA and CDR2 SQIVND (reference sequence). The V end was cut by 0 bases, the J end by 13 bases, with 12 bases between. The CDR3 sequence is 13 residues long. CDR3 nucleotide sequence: TGTGCCAGTAGTATAGATCAGGGACCTGGGCTGTTTTTT. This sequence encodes CASSIDQGPGLFF.

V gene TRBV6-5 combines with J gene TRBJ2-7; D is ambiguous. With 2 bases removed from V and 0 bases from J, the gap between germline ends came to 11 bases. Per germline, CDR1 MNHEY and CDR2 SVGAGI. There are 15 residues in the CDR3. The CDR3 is CASSYRNGPSYEQYF. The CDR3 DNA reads TGTGCCAGCAGTTACCGTAACGGCCCCTCCTACGAGCAGTACTTC.

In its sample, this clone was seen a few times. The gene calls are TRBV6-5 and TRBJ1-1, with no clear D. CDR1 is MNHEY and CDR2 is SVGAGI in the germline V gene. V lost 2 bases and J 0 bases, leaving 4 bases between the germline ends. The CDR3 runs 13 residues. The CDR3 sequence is CASSYDVNTEAFF. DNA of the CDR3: TGTGCCAGCAGTTACGACGTGAACACTGAAGCTTTCTTT.

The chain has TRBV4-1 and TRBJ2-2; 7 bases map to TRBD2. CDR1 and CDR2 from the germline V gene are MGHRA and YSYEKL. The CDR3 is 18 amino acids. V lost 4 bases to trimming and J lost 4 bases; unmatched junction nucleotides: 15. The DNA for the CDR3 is TGCGCCAGCAGCCCCCCCAAGGCATGGACTAGAAGCACCGGGGAGCTGTTTTTT. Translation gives CASSPPKAWTRSTGELFF.

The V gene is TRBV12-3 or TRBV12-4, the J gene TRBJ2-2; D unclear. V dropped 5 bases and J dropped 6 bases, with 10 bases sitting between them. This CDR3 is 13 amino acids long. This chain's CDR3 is CASSISAAGELFF. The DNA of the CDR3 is TGTGCCAGCAGTATTAGTGCCGCCGGGGAGCTGTTTTTT.

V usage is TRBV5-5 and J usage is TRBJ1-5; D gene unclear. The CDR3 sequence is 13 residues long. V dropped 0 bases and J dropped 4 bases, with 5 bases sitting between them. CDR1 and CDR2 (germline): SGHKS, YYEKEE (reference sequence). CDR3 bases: TGTGCCAGCAGCTTGGTACCTAATCAGCCCCAGCATTTT. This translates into CASSLVPNQPQHF.